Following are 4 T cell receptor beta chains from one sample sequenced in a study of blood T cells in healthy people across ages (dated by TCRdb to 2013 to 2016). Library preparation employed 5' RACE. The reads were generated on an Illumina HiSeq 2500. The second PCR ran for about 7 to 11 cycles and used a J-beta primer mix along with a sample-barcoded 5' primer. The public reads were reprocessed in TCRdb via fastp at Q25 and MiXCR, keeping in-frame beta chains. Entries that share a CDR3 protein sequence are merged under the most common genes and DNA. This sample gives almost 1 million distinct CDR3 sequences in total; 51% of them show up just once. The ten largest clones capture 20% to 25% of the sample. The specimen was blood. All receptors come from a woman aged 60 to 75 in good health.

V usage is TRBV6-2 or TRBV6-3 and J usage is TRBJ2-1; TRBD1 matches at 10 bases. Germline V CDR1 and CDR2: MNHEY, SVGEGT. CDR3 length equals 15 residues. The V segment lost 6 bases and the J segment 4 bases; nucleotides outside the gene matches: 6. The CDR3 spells CASSYGGQGYNEQFF. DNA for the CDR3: TGTGCCAGCAGCTATGGGGGACAGGGGTACAATGAGCAGTTCTTC.

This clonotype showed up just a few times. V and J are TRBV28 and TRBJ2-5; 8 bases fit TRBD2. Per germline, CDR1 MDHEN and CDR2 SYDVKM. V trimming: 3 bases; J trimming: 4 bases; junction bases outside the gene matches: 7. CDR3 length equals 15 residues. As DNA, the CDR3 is TGTGCCAGCAGTTTGGTCGGGGGGGGAGGAGAGACCCAGTACTTC. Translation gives CASSLVGGGGETQYF. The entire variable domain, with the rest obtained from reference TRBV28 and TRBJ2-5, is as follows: DVKVTQSSRYLVKRTGEKVFLECVQDMDHENMFWYRQDPGLGLRLIYFSYDVKMKEKGDIPEGYSVSREKKERFSLILESASTNQTSMYLCASSLVGGGGETQYFGPGTRLLVL.

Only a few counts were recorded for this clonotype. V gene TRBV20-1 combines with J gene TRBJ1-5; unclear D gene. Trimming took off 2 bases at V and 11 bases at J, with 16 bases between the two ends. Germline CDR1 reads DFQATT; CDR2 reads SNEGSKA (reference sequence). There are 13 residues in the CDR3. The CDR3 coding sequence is TGCAGTGCTAGAAGCGACGGGCGCATGGCCCAGCATTTT. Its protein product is CSARSDGRMAQHF.

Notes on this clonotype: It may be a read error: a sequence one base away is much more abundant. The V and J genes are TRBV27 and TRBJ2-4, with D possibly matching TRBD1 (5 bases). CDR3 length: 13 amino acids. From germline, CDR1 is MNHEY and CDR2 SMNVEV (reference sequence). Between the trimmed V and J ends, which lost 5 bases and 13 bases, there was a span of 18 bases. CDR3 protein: CASSRGVSYKQYF. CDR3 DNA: TGTGCCAGCAGTAGGGGTGTCTCCTACAAGCAGTACTTC.